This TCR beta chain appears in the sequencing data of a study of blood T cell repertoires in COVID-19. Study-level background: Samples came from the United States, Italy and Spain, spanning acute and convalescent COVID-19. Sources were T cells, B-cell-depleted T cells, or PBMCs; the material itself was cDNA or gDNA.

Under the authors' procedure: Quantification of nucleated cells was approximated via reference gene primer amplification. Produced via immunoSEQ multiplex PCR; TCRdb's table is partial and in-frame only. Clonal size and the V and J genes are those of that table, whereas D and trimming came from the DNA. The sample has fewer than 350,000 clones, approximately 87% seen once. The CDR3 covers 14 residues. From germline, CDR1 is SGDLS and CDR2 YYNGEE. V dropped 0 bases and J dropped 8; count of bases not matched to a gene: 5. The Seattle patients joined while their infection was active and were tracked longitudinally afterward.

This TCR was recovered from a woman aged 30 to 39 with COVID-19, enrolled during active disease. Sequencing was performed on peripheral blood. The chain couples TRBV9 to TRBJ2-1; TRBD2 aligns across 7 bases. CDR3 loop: CASSVEDSGYEQFF. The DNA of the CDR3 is TGTGCCAGCAGCGTAGAAGATAGCGGGTATGAGCAGTTCTTC.